The entry below describes one TCR beta chain. The antigen remains undetermined. The data were taken from a study of T cell responses to AZD1222 COVID-19 vaccine. Whole-study results and caveats: The donor cohort was predominantly white British with a female majority, and clonal diversity may have been underestimated. Reports indicate that nearly half of spike-specific TCRs are directed at unmutated variant regions.

Germline V CDR1 and CDR2: SGHRS, YFSETQ. Between the trimmed V and J ends, which lost 0 bases and 5 bases, there was a span of 6 bases. The CDR3 contains 12 residues. The assay was immunoSEQ multiplex PCR, and TCRdb's table has in-frame clones only and misses some. Here the sample spans more than 80,000 clones, around 90% being singletons. The sequencing here drew on peripheral blood, taken on day 0 of AZD1222 vaccination. This TCR came from an adult in good health. V gene TRBV5-1 combines with J gene TRBJ2-7; D remains unclear. The CDR3 spells CASSLDADEQYF. For the CDR3, the DNA is TGCGCCAGCAGCTTGGACGCGGACGAGCAGTACTTC. Complete variable domain (other parts from reference TRBV5-1 and TRBJ2-7): KAGVTQTPRYLIKTRGQQVTLSCSPISGHRSVSWYQQTPGQGLQFLFEYFSETQRNKGNFPGRFSGRQFSNSRSEMNVSTLELGDSALYLCASSLDADEQYFGPGTRLTVT.